This T cell receptor beta chain appears in the sequencing data of a study of cytomegalovirus exposure and HLA in healthy donors. PCR used 60 Vbeta primers and 13 Jbeta primers. Clones were read by immunoSEQ multiplex PCR, and TCRdb kept only the in-frame ones, dropping some. Among approximately 150,000 clones, approximately 84% were seen once, and the ten largest hold under 5%. There are 16 residues in the CDR3. Trimming at V came to 0 bases and at J to 2 bases, leaving 2 bases not matched to a gene. CDR1 and CDR2 from the germline V gene are MNHNY and SVGAGI (reference sequence). Sequenced input: PBMCs. The chain is built from TRBV6-6 and TRBJ2-1, with 9 bases aligning to TRBD2. The receptor was isolated from a girl under 18 in good health and CMV-seropositive. CDR3 in DNA: TGTGCCAGCAGTTACTCGCGGGGGGGAGCCTACAATGAGCAGTTCTTC. This encodes CASSYSRGGAYNEQFF.